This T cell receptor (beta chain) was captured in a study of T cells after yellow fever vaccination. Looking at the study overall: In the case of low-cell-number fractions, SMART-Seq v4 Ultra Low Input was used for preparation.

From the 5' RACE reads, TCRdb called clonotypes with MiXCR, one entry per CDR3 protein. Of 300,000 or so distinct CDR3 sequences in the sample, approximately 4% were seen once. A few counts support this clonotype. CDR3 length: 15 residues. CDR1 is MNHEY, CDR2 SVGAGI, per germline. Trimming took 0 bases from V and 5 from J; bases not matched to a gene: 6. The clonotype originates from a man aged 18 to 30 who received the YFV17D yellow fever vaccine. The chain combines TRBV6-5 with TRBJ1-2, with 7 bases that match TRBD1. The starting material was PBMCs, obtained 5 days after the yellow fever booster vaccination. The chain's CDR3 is CASSYSAGGDYGYTF. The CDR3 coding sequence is TGTGCCAGCAGTTACTCGGCAGGGGGAGATTATGGCTACACCTTC.